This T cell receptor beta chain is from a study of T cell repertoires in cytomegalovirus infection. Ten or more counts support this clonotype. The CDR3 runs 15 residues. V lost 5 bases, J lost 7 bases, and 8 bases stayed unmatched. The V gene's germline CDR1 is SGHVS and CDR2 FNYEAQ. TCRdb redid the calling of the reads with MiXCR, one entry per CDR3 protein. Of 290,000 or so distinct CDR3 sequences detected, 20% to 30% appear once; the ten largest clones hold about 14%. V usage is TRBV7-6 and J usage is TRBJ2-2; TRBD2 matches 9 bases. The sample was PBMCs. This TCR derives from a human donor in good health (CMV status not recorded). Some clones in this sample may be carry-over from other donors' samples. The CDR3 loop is CASSRSSGGLGELFF. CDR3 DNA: TGTGCCAGCAGCCGCAGTAGCGGGGGTCTCGGGGAGCTGTTTTTT.